Shown below are 23 T cell receptor beta chains from a single sample sequenced in a study of beta chain features in type 1 diabetes. These receptors have no known antigen. TCRB transcripts that were expressed got sequenced, as all of the isolated RNA had been reverse transcribed. This table comes from immunoSEQ multiplex PCR, and its TCRdb copy is limited to in-frame clones, with some not included. The sample consists of about 150,000 clones, approximately 9.1% of them appearing once. The study's findings and limits: Among all four CD4+ subsets, Type 1 diabetes patients had TCRB CDR3s that were moderately but significantly shorter.

The sample comprised central memory CD4+ T cells from blood. Every receptor here comes from a woman aged 25-40 years with type 1 diabetes.

This clone was found a few times. The gene calls are TRBV5-1 and TRBJ2-5, with 8 bases aligning to TRBD2. The germline V gene encodes CDR1 SGHRS and CDR2 YFSETQ. The CDR3 covers 14 residues. V shed 0 bases, J shed 4 bases, and the junction held 2 bases outside the gene matches. The CDR3 is CASSLELAVETQYF. The DNA of the CDR3 is TGCGCCAGCAGCTTGGAACTAGCGGTAGAGACCCAGTACTTC.

The chain has TRBV28 and TRBJ1-4; 9 bases align to TRBD1. J lost 11 bases, V lost 6 bases, and 10 bases had no gene match. There are 14 residues in the CDR3. The germline gives CDR1 MDHEN, CDR2 SYDVKM. The CDR3 here is CASRAGTGSRKLFF. CDR3 coding DNA: TGTGCCAGCAGGGCCGGGACAGGGTCTCGGAAACTGTTTTTT.

This clone was seen a few times. V usage is TRBV6-6 and J usage is TRBJ2-7, with 8 bases that match TRBD2. The V gene's germline CDR1 is MNHNY and CDR2 SVGAGI (reference sequence). CDR3 size: 16 residues. V shed 0 bases, J shed 4 bases, and the junction held 8 bases outside the gene matches. In DNA, the CDR3 is TGTGCCAGCAGTTACTCAGGGGGGAGCGGGAGTTACGAGCAGTACTTC. Translating gives CASSYSGGSGSYEQYF.

In this sample, this clone turned up a few times. The chain links TRBV30 to TRBJ2-3; D is undetermined. With 7 bases removed from V and 0 bases from J, the gap between germline ends came to 17 bases. CDR1 GTSNPN and CDR2 SVGIG come from the germline V gene (reference sequence). This CDR3 is 15 amino acids long. Here the CDR3 DNA reads TGTGCCTTCCAACCATACGGAGCTAGCACAGATACGCAGTATTTT. Translated: CAFQPYGASTDTQYF.

This clone showed up just a few times. The rearrangement links TRBV29-1 to TRBJ2-7; 8 positions agree with TRBD1. V was clipped by 4 bases and J by 2 bases; unmatched bases: 13. The CDR3 has 16 residues. Germline loops: CDR1 SQVTM, CDR2 ANQGSEA. CDR3: CSVAVGGTGGTYEQYF. The CDR3 DNA reads as TGCAGCGTTGCAGTTGGGGGGACAGGCGGGACCTACGAGCAGTACTTC.

The table lists this clone with a few counts. The chain joins TRBV5-4 to TRBJ1-4; 7 bases map to TRBD1. CDR3 size: 14 residues. Germline V gene sequence: CDR1 SGHNT, CDR2 YYREEE (reference sequence). The trim removed 4 bases at V and 3 bases at J, leaving 3 bases unmatched. The CDR3 DNA sequence: TGTGCCAGCAGCGCGGACAGGTCTAATGAAAAACTGTTTTTT. This translates into CASSADRSNEKLFF. Complete variable domain (other parts from reference TRBV5-4 and TRBJ1-4): ETGVTQSPTHLIKTRGQQVTLRCSSQSGHNTVSWYQQALGQGPQFIFQYYREEENGRGNFPPRFSGLQFPNYSSELNVNALELDDSALYLCASSADRSNEKLFFGSGTQLSVL.

The chain uses TRBV7-2 and TRBJ1-1; no reliable D call. V lost 3 bases and J lost 4, with 6 bases in between. Germline V gene data show CDR1 as SGHTA and CDR2 as FQGNSA. The CDR3 is 12 residues long. The CDR3 loop is CASSLRVTEAFF. The CDR3 DNA sequence: TGTGCCAGCAGCTTGAGGGTCACTGAAGCTTTCTTT.

V and J are TRBV7-9 and TRBJ2-7, with a possible D match to TRBD1 (6 bases). Germline CDR1 SEHNR, CDR2 FQNEAQ (reference sequence). This CDR3 is 14 amino acids long. Trimming stripped 1 base from V and 5 bases from J, with 12 bases between. For the CDR3, the DNA is TGTGCCAGCAGCTTAGAAGGGGGAATCCACGAGCAGTACTTC. Amino acids: CASSLEGGIHEQYF. The whole variable domain, remainder taken from reference TRBV7-9 and TRBJ2-7, is DTGVSQNPRHKITKRGQNVTFRCDPISEHNRLYWYRQTLGQGPEFLTYFQNEAQLEKSRLLSDRFSAERPKGSFSTLEIQRTEQGDSAMYLCASSLEGGIHEQYFGPGTRLTVT.

The rearrangement uses TRBV19 and TRBJ1-1; the match to TRBD1 covers 9 bases. Germline V CDR1 and CDR2: LNHDA, SQIVND (reference sequence). CDR3 length: 16 residues. Trimming removed 7 bases from V and 1 base from J; junction bases left unmatched: 10. CDR3 bases: TGTGCCAGTAACATGATACCGGGACAGGGGAACACTGAAGCTTTCTTT. Its translation is CASNMIPGQGNTEAFF.

This clone turned up a few times. V is TRBV29-1 and J is TRBJ2-2, with 9 bases identical to TRBD2. With 7 bases clipped from V and 4 bases from J, the junction kept 7 bases outside the gene matches. The CDR3 loop spans 14 amino acids. Germline CDR1 is SQVTM and CDR2 is ANQGSEA. The CDR3 is CSGKRGEVTGELFF. CDR3 DNA: TGCAGCGGAAAGCGGGGGGAAGTCACCGGGGAGCTGTTTTTT.

This chain uses TRBV5-1 with TRBJ2-1, with D perhaps TRBD2 (6 bases). The CDR3 sequence is 14 residues long. V lost 4 bases and J lost 3, with 11 bases in between. CDR1 and CDR2 (germline): SGHRS, YFSETQ. The CDR3 loop reads CASSTGGNYNEQFF. CDR3 nucleotide sequence: TGCGCCAGCAGCACAGGCGGGAACTACAATGAGCAGTTCTTC.

The chain joins TRBV5-1 to TRBJ1-2, with D maybe TRBD1 (6 bases). The germline gives CDR1 SGHRS, CDR2 YFSETQ. V was trimmed by 6 bases and J by 4 bases, leaving 25 bases between them. CDR3 size: 17 residues. Here the CDR3 reads CASMARATGPSVYGYTF. In nucleotides, the CDR3 is TGCGCCAGCATGGCCCGGGCAACAGGGCCCTCGGTCTATGGCTACACCTTC.

The rearrangement joins TRBV4-2 to TRBJ2-3; TRBD2 matches 12 bases. Germline V gene sequence: CDR1 LGHNA, CDR2 YNFKEQ. Losses at the gene ends were 1 base for V and 3 bases for J; bases not matched to a gene: 8. The CDR3 is 18 residues long. CDR3 protein: CASSQAGQTSGGTDTQYF. The CDR3 DNA is TGTGCCAGCAGCCAAGCAGGTCAGACTAGCGGGGGAACAGATACGCAGTATTTT.

J is TRBJ1-5 and V is TRBV7-2; D uncertain. With 6 bases removed from V and 5 bases from J, the gap between germline ends came to 11 bases. Germline values: CDR1 SGHTA, CDR2 FQGNSA. The CDR3 length is 13 residues. In DNA, the CDR3 is TGTGCCAGCAGAGGTCGGGAAGATCAGCCCCAGCATTTT. Translating gives CASRGREDQPQHF.

V usage is TRBV5-1 and J usage is TRBJ2-2, with TRBD2 matching over 7 bases. Germline V gene data show CDR1 as SGHRS and CDR2 as YFSETQ. V lost 0 bases to trimming and J lost 2 bases; unmatched junction nucleotides: 4. This CDR3 contains 16 residues. The CDR3 here is CASSLVLATNTGELFF. The CDR3 DNA follows: TGCGCCAGCAGCTTGGTACTAGCGACCAACACCGGGGAGCTGTTTTTT. The full variable domain, in which reference TRBV5-1 and TRBJ2-2 provide the parts outside the CDR3, is KAGVTQTPRYLIKTRGQQVTLSCSPISGHRSVSWYQQTPGQGLQFLFEYFSETQRNKGNFPGRFSGRQFSNSRSEMNVSTLELGDSALYLCASSLVLATNTGELFFGEGSRLTVL.

This chain joins TRBV7-9 and TRBJ1-4; 8 bases match TRBD1. The V segment lost 0 bases and the J segment 3 bases; nucleotides outside the gene matches: 0. The CDR3 has 15 amino acids. Germline V gene sequence: CDR1 SEHNR, CDR2 FQNEAQ (reference sequence). The CDR3 bases are TGTGCCAGCAGCTTAGCGGGACAGGCTAATGAAAAACTGTTTTTT. It is translated as CASSLAGQANEKLFF.

This clone was detected only a few times. This chain joins TRBV6-5 and TRBJ2-3, with D possibly matching TRBD1 (6 bases). Germline assignment: CDR1 MNHEY and CDR2 SVGAGI. The germline V and J ends were trimmed by 2 bases and 6 bases, with 12 bases remaining between them. The length of the CDR3 is 14 residues. CDR3 in DNA: TGTGCCAGCAGTTACGACAGGTGGGGGGATACGCAGTATTTT. Amino acid sequence: CASSYDRWGDTQYF.

This clone was counted many times. V gene TRBV27 combines with J gene TRBJ2-2; the D gene is possibly TRBD2 (5 bases). CDR1 and CDR2 from the germline V gene are MNHEY and SMNVEV (reference sequence). Trimming left V 8 bases short and J 0 bases short, with 10 bases between. The CDR3 runs 14 residues. CDR3 in DNA: TGTGCCAGCTACGGGATCTCGAACACCGGGGAGCTGTTTTTT. Its translation: CASYGISNTGELFF.

The rearrangement joins TRBV5-4 to TRBJ1-2; 7 positions match TRBD1. Germline loops: CDR1 SGHNT, CDR2 YYREEE (reference sequence). J lost 0 bases, V lost 3 bases, and 5 bases had no gene match. The CDR3 consists of 15 residues. The CDR3 reads CASSSGTDANYGYTF. The DNA for the CDR3 is TGTGCCAGCAGCTCCGGGACAGACGCTAACTATGGCTACACCTTC.

The V call is TRBV15, the J call TRBJ2-5; TRBD2 agrees at 8 bases. The CDR3 consists of 13 residues. Germline-derived CDR1 and CDR2 are LNHNV and YYDKDF (reference sequence). Unmatched junction bases numbered 3, after V lost 6 bases and J lost 3 bases. The CDR3 sequence is CATSSGTEETQYF. CDR3 nucleotides: TGTGCCACCAGTAGCGGGACGGAAGAGACCCAGTACTTC.

The chain combines TRBV19 with TRBJ1-5; D not certain. CDR3 length: 13 amino acids. Germline loops: CDR1 LNHDA, CDR2 SQIVND (reference sequence). V lost 3 bases and J 4 bases, leaving 7 bases between the germline ends. The CDR3 DNA reads as TGTGCCAGTAGTATGGGAGGGAATCAGCCCCAGCATTTT. Translated, it gives CASSMGGNQPQHF.

This clone was detected only a few times. Other DNA sequences in the same sample also yield this CDR3. V usage is TRBV7-9 and J usage is TRBJ2-7, with 11 bases aligning to TRBD2. The CDR3 length is 14 residues. CDR1 is SEHNR and CDR2 is FQNEAQ in the germline V gene (reference sequence). The trim removed 4 bases at V and 1 base at J, leaving 0 bases unmatched. The CDR3 loop is CASSWTSGSYEQYF. CDR3 DNA: TGTGCCAGCAGCTGGACTAGCGGGTCCTACGAGCAGTACTTC.

V usage is TRBV28 and J usage is TRBJ2-5, with D unresolved. From germline, CDR1 is MDHEN and CDR2 SYDVKM. Trimming took 5 bases from V and 3 from J, leaving 10 bases between them. The CDR3 has 13 amino acids. The CDR3: CASSPPDKETQYF. The CDR3 DNA reads TGTGCCAGCAGTCCTCCCGACAAAGAGACCCAGTACTTC.